A single T cell receptor (beta chain) is shown here with its context. Sequenced by immunoSEQ multiplex PCR; TCRdb stores in-frame clones only, minus some. The sample lists 55,000 to 90,000 clones, approximately 87% occurring once. The V gene's germline CDR1 is GTSNPN and CDR2 SVGIG (reference sequence). The CDR3 sequence is 12 residues long. This sample was taken from a study of control samples from healthy donors and cancer patients. Input material: blood. This receptor was taken from a man in his fifties or sixties in good health. The chain is built from TRBV30 and TRBJ1-6, with D possibly being TRBD1 (5 bases). Written as DNA, the CDR3 is TGTGCAGGGACTACTTTAAATTCACCCCTCCACTTT. Its translation is CAGTTLNSPLHF. The full variable domain, in which reference TRBV30 and TRBJ1-6 provide the parts outside the CDR3, is SQTIHQWPATLVQPVGSPLSLECTVEGTSNPNLYWYRQAAGRGLQLLFYSVGIGQISSEVPQNLSASRPQDRQFILSSKKLLLSDSGFYLCAGTTLNSPLHFGNGTRLTVT.